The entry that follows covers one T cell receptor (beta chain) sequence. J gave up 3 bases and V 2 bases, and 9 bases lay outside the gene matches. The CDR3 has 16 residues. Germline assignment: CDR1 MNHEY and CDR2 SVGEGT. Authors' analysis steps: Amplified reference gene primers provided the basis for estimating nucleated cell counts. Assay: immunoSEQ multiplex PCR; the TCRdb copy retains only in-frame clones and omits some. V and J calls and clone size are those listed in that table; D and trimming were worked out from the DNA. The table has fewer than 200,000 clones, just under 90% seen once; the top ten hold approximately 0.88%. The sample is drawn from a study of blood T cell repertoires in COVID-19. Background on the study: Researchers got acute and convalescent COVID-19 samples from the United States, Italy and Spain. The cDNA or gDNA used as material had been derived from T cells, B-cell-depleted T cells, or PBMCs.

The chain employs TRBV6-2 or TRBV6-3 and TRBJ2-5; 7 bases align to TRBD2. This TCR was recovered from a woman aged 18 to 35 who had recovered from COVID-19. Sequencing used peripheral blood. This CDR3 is CASSYGRGRWEETQYF. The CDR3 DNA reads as TGTGCCAGCAGTTACGGGAGGGGTCGGTGGGAAGAGACCCAGTACTTC.